These T cell receptor beta chains were read from a single sample in a study of CD8 T cells in ankylosing spondylitis. TCRdb redid the calling of the 5' RACE reads with MiXCR, one entry per CDR3 protein. The data contain over 400,000 distinct CDR3 sequences, roughly 27% of them singletons. The specimen was blood, either unsorted or a sorted T cell fraction (not recorded which). The receptor set was obtained from a male donor with ankylosing spondylitis. Each CDR3 is given with its conserved first and last residue. Fields, in order: CDR3 DNA, CDR3 protein, J gene, clone size, D gene, CDR3 length, V gene. A D gene is named only where the DNA matches it firmly. Clone size is given for some rows only: seen once, a few or many times, or a class if the clone is expanded.

DNA: TGTGCCAGCAGCTCTACTAGGGGTTCATACGAGCAGTACTTC; CDR3: CASSSTRGSYEQYF; J: TRBJ2-7; size: -; D: -; length: 14; V: TRBV11-2
DNA: TGTGCCACCAGCCGCCCCGGTCAGCCCCAGCATTTT; CDR3: CATSRPGQPQHF; J: TRBJ1-5; size: -; D: -; length: 12; V: TRBV15
DNA: TGTGCCAGCAGCGGACAATCTAACTATGGCTACACCTTC; CDR3: CASSGQSNYGYTF; J: TRBJ1-2; size: -; D: -; length: 13; V: TRBV11-3
DNA: TGCAGTGCTAGCTTCGGGGGGCACACTGAAGCTTTCTTT; CDR3: CSASFGGHTEAFF; J: TRBJ1-1; size: few; D: -; length: 13; V: TRBV20-1
DNA: TGTGCCACCAGCAGCCCCGGACTAGCGGGAGGGCCTGAGCAGTTCTTC; CDR3: CATSSPGLAGGPEQFF; J: TRBJ2-1; size: -; D: TRBD2; length: 16; V: TRBV24-1
DNA: TGCGCCAGCAGCTTGGCCGGGACCGACGAAAAACTGTTTTTT; CDR3: CASSLAGTDEKLFF; J: TRBJ1-4; size: -; D: -; length: 14; V: TRBV5-1
DNA: TGTGCCAGCAGCCAAGGTACAGGGGAAGAGACCCAGTACTTC; CDR3: CASSQGTGEETQYF; J: TRBJ2-5; size: few; D: TRBD1; length: 14; V: TRBV3-1
DNA: TGCGCCAGCAGCTTGGGCGTGACAGGGATCAACACCATATATTTT; CDR3: CASSLGVTGINTIYF; J: TRBJ1-3; size: -; D: TRBD1; length: 15; V: TRBV5-1
DNA: TGTGCCAGCAGTGAATTCGCAGGGGGCAGCTACGAGCAGTACTTC; CDR3: CASSEFAGGSYEQYF; J: TRBJ2-7; size: few; D: TRBD1; length: 15; V: TRBV25-1
DNA: TGTGCCAGCAGTTCATTGGACAGGGGCTACTACACCTTC; CDR3: CASSSLDRGYYTF; J: TRBJ1-2; size: -; D: TRBD1; length: 13; V: TRBV6-5
DNA: TGCAGCGTTGTGGCCCCGACTAGCGTCCATGAGCAGTTCTTC; CDR3: CSVVAPTSVHEQFF; J: TRBJ2-1; size: few; D: TRBD2; length: 14; V: TRBV29-1
DNA: TGCAGTGCTAGAGGCGTAACAAGGAATGAGCAGTTCTTC; CDR3: CSARGVTRNEQFF; J: TRBJ2-1; size: -; D: -; length: 13; V: TRBV20-1
DNA: TGCGCCAGCAGCTTGGCTGGACAGGTCACAGATACGCAGTATTTT; CDR3: CASSLAGQVTDTQYF; J: TRBJ2-3; size: -; D: TRBD1; length: 15; V: TRBV5-1
DNA: TGTGCCAGCAACCTCGGGGTCAATCAGCCCCAGCATTTT; CDR3: CASNLGVNQPQHF; J: TRBJ1-5; size: few; D: -; length: 13; V: TRBV12-3/TRBV12-4
DNA: TGCGCCAGCAGCGGACAGGGGGCCCAAGAGACCCAGTACTTC; CDR3: CASSGQGAQETQYF; J: TRBJ2-5; size: few; D: TRBD1; length: 14; V: TRBV5-1
DNA: TGTGCCAGCAGCCGCAACCTCCCAGATACGCAGTATTTT; CDR3: CASSRNLPDTQYF; J: TRBJ2-3; size: -; D: -; length: 13; V: TRBV14
DNA: TGCGCCAGCAGCTCGGGACAGGGGAGTCCCTACGAGCAGTACTTC; CDR3: CASSSGQGSPYEQYF; J: TRBJ2-7; size: few; D: TRBD1; length: 15; V: TRBV5-1
DNA: TGTGCCAGCAGCTCCCACCTACAGGGCGGGGGCTACACCTTC; CDR3: CASSSHLQGGGYTF; J: TRBJ1-2; size: few; D: -; length: 14; V: TRBV7-8
DNA: TGCAGTGCTAGAGCCCCGGGACAGGGGCAGTTTTATGGCTACACCTTC; CDR3: CSARAPGQGQFYGYTF; J: TRBJ1-2; size: few; D: TRBD1; length: 16; V: TRBV20-1
DNA: TGTGCCACCAGTGATTTTGACGGGAGCACAGATACGCAGTATTTT; CDR3: CATSDFDGSTDTQYF; J: TRBJ2-3; size: few; D: -; length: 15; V: TRBV24-1
DNA: TGTGCCAGCAGTTTTAGAGGGGATGAGACCCAGTACTTC; CDR3: CASSFRGDETQYF; J: TRBJ2-5; size: -; D: -; length: 13; V: TRBV12-3/TRBV12-4
DNA: TGTGCCATTCAATTGGGGACTAGCGGGGACAATGAGCAGTTCTTC; CDR3: CAIQLGTSGDNEQFF; J: TRBJ2-1; size: -; D: TRBD2; length: 15; V: TRBV10-3
DNA: TGTGCCAGCAGCCAAGGACAGGGCATCGGAGAGACCCAGTACTTC; CDR3: CASSQGQGIGETQYF; J: TRBJ2-5; size: -; D: TRBD1; length: 15; V: TRBV3-1